Included here is one T cell receptor beta chain sequence, with context. Antigen: not known. It was CD45RO-negative cells, positively selected for CCR7, that made up naive CD8 cells, with terminally differentiated effector memory CD45RA+ cells excluded. The ends lost 3 bases at V and 0 bases at J; junction bases unmatched: 3. The CDR3 extends over 15 amino acids. The V gene's germline CDR1 is SGDLS and CDR2 YYNGEE. Sequencing used immunoSEQ multiplex PCR; TCRdb keeps in-frame clones, though not all of them. The sample records roughly 2 million clones, 85% to 95% being singletons. The sample originates from a study of shared clonotypes between healthy human individuals. Findings of the study overall: Limited genetic and exposure-history diversity came from having few donors. When compared with the clonotypes that were shared by all four sorted-subset donors, the non-shared clonotypes turned out to have lower generation probabilities. The authors expected sequencing depth to affect clonotype sharing among donors.

This sequence joins TRBV9 and TRBJ1-2, with 9 bases aligning to TRBD1. The sequence came from a man aged 18 to 35 in good health. Specimen: naive CD8+ T cells sorted from blood. The CDR3, as DNA: TGTGCCAGCAGCGCGGGACAGGGACCTAACTATGGCTACACCTTC. It specifies CASSAGQGPNYGYTF.